The clone carrying this T cell receptor (beta chain) was counted at least ten times. Its antigen is as yet unknown. Trimming left V 4 bases short and J 2 bases short, with 2 bases between. CDR3 size: 10 residues. Germline-derived CDR1 and CDR2 are SQVTM and ANQGSEA. cDNA libraries of TCR beta carried unique molecular identifiers. From 1 to 10 million T cells, 450,000 to 550,000 cDNA molecules were obtained. TCRdb recomputed calls from the PCR reads with MiXCR, one row per CDR3 protein. The sample carries around 770,000 distinct CDR3 sequences, about half recorded once. The record originates from a study of post-analysis software for immune sequencing data. Whole-study context: Recorded subtypes: relapsing-remitting, secondary progressive, progressive-relapsing; some patients unannotated.

Broader study findings: Comparison with controls showed significantly lower normalized Chao1 diversity in multiple sclerosis patients. Roughly 5 TRBV segments (TRBV5-6, TRBV5-1 and TRBV20-1 among them) occurred more frequently in patients than in controls.

This chain joins TRBV29-1 and TRBJ1-1; D is ambiguous. The sample comprised blood. The clonotype comes from a girl aged 5-17 years with multiple sclerosis. CDR3 in amino acids: CSVGNTEAFF. CDR3 DNA sequence: TGCAGCGTTGGAAACACTGAAGCTTTCTTT.